This T cell receptor (beta chain) derives from a study of T cells in Graves' hyperthyroidism and ophthalmopathy (dated 2019 in TCRdb). Looking at the study overall: Peripheral blood was sampled at the time of initial diagnosis, prior to any treatment. TCR Vbeta CDR3 sequencing of approximately 140 peripheral blood samples (under 45 ophthalmopathy, 75 to 85 hyperthyroidism and approximately 17 progressor patients) is reported in the paper. Whether ophthalmopathy could be predicted prospectively was tested in an independent validation cohort made up of roughly 19 hyperthyroidism patients plus 17 patients who later progressed to ophthalmopathy. A discovery cohort of about a hundred patients, roughly 40 with Graves' ophthalmopathy and approximately 55 with stable Graves' hyperthyroidism, was used to find distinguishing TCR V-J signatures. For training and testing, the approximately 92 patients in the discovery cohort were randomly divided in a 7:3 ratio. Thyroid tissue and blood T-cell repertoires from six Graves' hyperthyroidism patients were also compared in the study. Once sampling was done, hyperthyroidism patients were given methimazole at a starting dose of 30 mg daily, whereas ophthalmopathy patients were given high-dose intravenous methylprednisolone.

Stable Graves' hyperthyroidism was defined as no progression to ophthalmopathy during 18 months of follow-up. Hyperthyroidism patients were aged 18 to 65 years and newly diagnosed, with disease duration of less than 2 months. Exclusion was applied to patients with uncontrolled infections, other autoimmune diseases, pregnancy or lactation. Diagnoses were based on clinical symptoms, serum thyroxine and TRAb, thyroid ultrasound and orbital computed tomography. PBMCs were separated from roughly 10 ml of fresh peripheral blood using Ficoll-Paque density gradient centrifugation. Total RNA was extracted with Trizol reagent, and quality was checked on an Agilent 2100 Bioanalyzer. Broad study findings and their caveats: No statistical method was used to set the sample size in advance, and investigators knew the group allocation. In cross-validation, a model built on a 13 V-J signature told ophthalmopathy apart from stable hyperthyroidism with 87.88% sensitivity and roughly 82% specificity, and in testing the same model reached 80%/75%. Blood samples also contained most of the expanded thyroid clonotypes (frequency above 0.001), which suggests that blood repertoires may reflect thyroid immune responses. In validation, the model predicted progression to ophthalmopathy a median of roughly 6.1 months before onset, with about 67% sensitivity and roughly 73% specificity.

On this clonotype itself: The antigen it recognizes is unknown. There are no base qualities to consult, and no much larger clone falls within one base.

TCR beta CDR3 regions were amplified from RNA transcripts. The first round of RT-PCR for the TCR CDR3 was performed with the HTBI primer set and the Qiagen OneStep RT-PCR kit. Libraries were constructed in a second round of multiplex PCR, after which size selection and purification were carried out. Libraries were sequenced paired-end with 100 bp reads on an Illumina HiSeq2000. The authors processed their data as follows. SOAPnuke was used to process the raw data, throwing out any read that contained adapters or uncalled bases, had a mean Phred below 15, or lacked an exact constant-primer or identifier match. High-quality paired reads were merged using COPE v1.2.5, and each unique nucleotide sequence was defined as a clonotype. MiTCR v1.1 was used to align the clonotypes against IMGT TRBV, TRBD and TRBJ reference segments. The analysis included only V-J combinations with a frequency above 0.0001, which together covered around 99% of the repertoires. The TCS score was defined as F50 (clonal expansion) divided by E x V (chaos), with BLOSUM62-based TCRdist calculated between CDR3 peptides within each V-J. Welch's t-statistics and random forest reduced fewer than 550 V-J features to roughly 13, which were used in a naive Bayes classifier (R e1071). The public reads were run again by TCRdb, first through fastp at Q25 and then through MiXCR, and only productive beta chains were kept. Entries are consolidated by CDR3 protein sequence, retaining the most common genes and DNA. TCRdb assigned the V and J calls; the authors' analysis was not used. The sample includes fewer than 350,000 distinct CDR3 sequences, with 18% observed a single time. The ten largest clonotypes hold 45% to 55% of the sample.

V is cut by 1 base and J by 4 bases, and the space between the germline ends is 11 bases. The CDR3 measures 14 amino acids from cysteine to valine. Just CDR3 DNA is preserved here, 42 bases in frame from base 1. The germline V gene supplies CDR1 MNHNS and CDR2 SASEGT. The sequence is built from TRBV6-1 and TRBJ2-7; the D segment cannot be called with confidence. Sequenced sample: blood. The clonotype was recovered from a woman aged 45-65 years with Graves' hyperthyroidism. The CDR3 amino acid sequence is: CASSEVGGPYEQYV. The nucleotides read TGTGCCAGCAGTGAAGTTGGCGGACCATACGAGCAGTACGTC.